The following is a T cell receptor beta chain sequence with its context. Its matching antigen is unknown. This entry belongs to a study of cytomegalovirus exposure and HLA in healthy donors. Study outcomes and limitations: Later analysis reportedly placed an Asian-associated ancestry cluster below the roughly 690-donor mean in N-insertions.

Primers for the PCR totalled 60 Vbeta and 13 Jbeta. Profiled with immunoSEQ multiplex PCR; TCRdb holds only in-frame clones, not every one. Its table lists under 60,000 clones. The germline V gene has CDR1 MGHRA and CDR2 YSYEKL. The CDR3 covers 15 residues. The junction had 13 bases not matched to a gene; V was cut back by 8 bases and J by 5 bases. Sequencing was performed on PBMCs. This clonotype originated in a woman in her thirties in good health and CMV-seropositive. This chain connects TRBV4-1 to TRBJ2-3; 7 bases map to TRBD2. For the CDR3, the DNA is TGCGCCAGCGAGGAGGCGCAGGGAGGGAAAGATACGCAGTATTTT. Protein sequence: CASEEAQGGKDTQYF.